These 20 T cell receptor beta chains were all obtained from the same sample, sequenced in a study of blood T cell repertoires in COVID-19. The protocol was immunoSEQ multiplex PCR, while the TCRdb copy is restricted to in-frame clones and leaves out a portion. Of some 210,000 clones in the sample, about four fifths were seen once. The sample comprised peripheral blood. These receptors originate from a woman in her sixties or seventies with active or convalescent COVID-19.

This sequence joins TRBV10-3 and TRBJ2-4, with D maybe TRBD2 (6 bases). The CDR3 contains 14 residues. Trimming cost V 6 bases and J 0 bases, with 9 bases left between them. Germline V gene data show CDR1 as ENHRY and CDR2 as SYGVKD. CDR3 sequence: CAISPGLAKNIQYF. The CDR3 region has the DNA TGTGCCATCAGCCCGGGACTAGCCAAAAACATTCAGTACTTC.

This clone was recorded a few times. The genes are TRBV7-2 and TRBJ1-1; D unclear. In germline, CDR1 is SGHTA, CDR2 FQGNSA. This CDR3 is built from 15 residues. V shed 1 base and J shed 2 bases, with 11 bases lying between them. CDR3 DNA: TGTGCCAGCAGCTTAGGCGGTTTCTTAAACACTGAAGCTTTCTTT. Protein: CASSLGGFLNTEAFF.

The chain carries TRBV4-1 and TRBJ1-1; D is possibly TRBD1 (5 bases). The length of the CDR3 is 19 residues. V lost 0 bases, J lost 5 bases, and 25 bases lay in between. The germline CDR1 and CDR2 sequences are MGHRA and YSYEKL. In DNA form, the CDR3 reads TGCGCCAGCAGCCAAGATCATACGGGGGTGAGGGCAGCCGGGACTGAAGCTTTCTTT. This codes for CASSQDHTGVRAAGTEAFF.

This chain uses TRBV30 with TRBJ1-1; D call uncertain. The CDR3 spans 13 residues. Germline CDR1 GTSNPN, CDR2 SVGIG (reference sequence). The CDR3 spells CTLNTSPGTEAFF. The DNA of the CDR3 is TGTACCCTCAACACCTCGCCGGGGACTGAAGCTTTCTTT.

Only a few counts were recorded for this clone. CDR3 nucleotide sequence: TGTGCCTTAAAGACAGGGCGTAATTCACCCCTCCACTTT. As protein: CALKTGRNSPLHF. V usage is TRBV6-5 and J usage is TRBJ1-6, with TRBD1 matching over 7 bases. The CDR3 runs 13 residues. J gave up 6 bases and V 11 bases, and 7 bases lay outside the gene matches. CDR1 and CDR2 from the germline V gene are MNHEY and SVGAGI.

Only a few counts were recorded for this clone. The rearrangement links TRBV12-3 or TRBV12-4 to TRBJ1-1, with a weak D call TRBD1 (5 bases). V lost 6 bases to trimming and J lost 1 base, with 9 bases between them. The CDR3 is 13 residues long. The CDR3 sequence: CASRLRENTEAFF. The CDR3, as DNA: TGTGCCAGCAGGCTCAGGGAGAACACTGAAGCTTTCTTT.

This clone was seen a single time. The CDR3 region is CATSREPPSGSGSSYNEQFF. CDR3 DNA: TGTGCCACCAGCAGAGAACCTCCTAGCGGGAGCGGTAGCTCCTACAATGAGCAGTTCTTC. The gene calls are TRBV15 and TRBJ2-1; 10 bases agree with TRBD2. Germline loops: CDR1 LNHNV, CDR2 YYDKDF (reference sequence). V lost 0 bases and J lost 0; bases outside the gene matches: 11. The CDR3 totals 20 residues. The variable domain in full, completed from reference TRBV15 and TRBJ2-1, reads DAMVIQNPRYQVTQFGKPVTLSCSQTLNHNVMYWYQQKSSQAPKLLFHYYDKDFNNEADTPDNFQSRRPNTSFCFLDIRSPGLGDTAMYLCATSREPPSGSGSSYNEQFFGPGTRLTVL.

This chain uses TRBV5-6 with TRBJ2-7; the match to TRBD2 covers 9 bases. V lost 2 bases, J lost 3 bases, and 3 bases stayed unmatched. CDR3 length: 14 residues. Germline V gene lookup returns CDR1 SGHDT and CDR2 YYEEEE. The CDR3 sequence: CASSLGTSFYEQYF. CDR3 in DNA: TGTGCCAGCAGCTTAGGGACTAGCTTCTACGAGCAGTACTTC.

The chain has TRBV28 and TRBJ2-3; 16 nucleotides align to TRBD2. CDR1 is MDHEN and CDR2 is SYDVKM in the germline V gene. There are 16 residues in the CDR3. Trimming cost V 5 bases and J 8 bases; bases outside gene matches: 7. The CDR3 protein is CASSEGLAGGQGTQYF. The CDR3 bases are TGTGCCAGCAGTGAGGGACTAGCGGGAGGGCAAGGTACGCAGTATTTT.

The chain carries TRBV9 and TRBJ1-2; TRBD1 is a possible D gene (6 bases). The germline V gene encodes CDR1 SGDLS and CDR2 YYNGEE. V lost 4 bases to trimming and J lost 10 bases, with 11 bases between them. This CDR3 region has 11 residues. The CDR3 spells CASSSGAFYTF. CDR3 nucleotides: TGTGCCAGCAGCTCAGGGGCCTTCTACACCTTC. Variable domain in full (rest from reference TRBV9 and TRBJ1-2): DSGVTQTPKHLITATGQRVTLRCSPRSGDLSVYWYQQSLDQGLQFLIQYYNGEERAKGNILERFSAQQFPDLHSELNLSSLELGDSALYFCASSSGAFYTFGSGTRLTVV.

The sample holds a few counts of this clone. The chain carries TRBV5-4 and TRBJ1-4, with 9 bases lining up with TRBD1. After removal of 4 bases from V and 6 bases from J, the junction contained 7 bases not matched to a gene. The CDR3 has 15 residues. The germline V gene encodes CDR1 SGHNT and CDR2 YYREEE (reference sequence). The CDR3 protein is CASSLTGQGYEKLFF. The DNA for the CDR3 is TGTGCCAGCAGCCTCACGGGACAGGGCTATGAAAAACTGTTTTTT.

The chain is built from TRBV9 and TRBJ1-1; D might be TRBD1 (5 bases). The CDR3 consists of 14 residues. Trimming left V 4 bases short and J 5 bases short, with 15 bases between. CDR1 SGDLS and CDR2 YYNGEE come from the germline V gene. The CDR3 is CASSPDGRGTEAFF. The CDR3 coding sequence is TGTGCCAGCAGCCCGGACGGACGGGGGACTGAAGCTTTCTTT.

This clone came up once. This chain uses TRBV5-8 with TRBJ1-2, with a weak D call TRBD1 (5 bases). V dropped 3 bases and J dropped 4 bases, with 13 bases sitting between them. Germline lookup yields CDR1 SGHTS and CDR2 YDEGEE. This CDR3 is 14 amino acids long. CDR3 sequence reads: CASSWAMGGYGYTF. For the CDR3, the DNA is TGTGCCAGCAGCTGGGCGATGGGGGGCTATGGCTACACCTTC.

The J gene is TRBJ1-4, the V gene TRBV3-1 (or the pseudogene TRBV3-2), with a possible D match to TRBD1 (5 bases). V was shortened by 2 bases and J by 8 bases, with 12 bases between the two germline ends. Per the germline V gene, CDR1 is LGHDT and CDR2 is YNNKEL (reference sequence). The CDR3 is made up of 14 amino acids. CDR3: CASSQMTAGEKLFF. For the CDR3, the DNA is TGTGCCAGCAGCCAAATGACAGCAGGGGAAAAACTGTTTTTT.

The chain has TRBV20-1 and TRBJ2-1; 8 nucleotides agree with TRBD2. Germline-derived CDR1 and CDR2 are DFQATT and SNEGSKA (reference sequence). The CDR3 extends over 15 amino acids. Germline trimming cut 3 bases from V and 3 bases from J; bases unmatched to any gene: 7. CDR3 coding DNA: TGCAGTGCTAGTTTGCGGGAGGTATACTACAATGAGCAGTTCTTC. As protein: CSASLREVYYNEQFF.

The chain employs TRBV18 and TRBJ2-7; D is perhaps TRBD2 (6 bases). Germline CDR1 and CDR2: KGHSH and LQKENI. The CDR3 has 15 amino acids. The V end lost 0 bases, the J end lost 6 bases, and 15 bases lay between the germline ends. CDR3 in DNA: TGTGCCAGCTCACCACCGGGAGGCGGTGTGGGCGAGCAGTACTTC. Translation: CASSPPGGGVGEQYF.

A word on this clone: Other DNA sequences in this sample translate to the same CDR3. This chain connects TRBV24-1 to TRBJ1-1, with TRBD1 matching 8 bases. V shed 7 bases, J shed 1 base, and the junction held 4 bases outside the gene matches. This CDR3 is built from 14 residues. Germline V lookup: CDR1 KGHDR, CDR2 SFDVKD. Here the CDR3 DNA reads TGTGCCACCAGCAGGACAGGGCCGAACACTGAAGCTTTCTTT. As protein: CATSRTGPNTEAFF.

The gene calls are TRBV6-1 and TRBJ2-2; 9 bases line up with TRBD1. The CDR3 is 19 residues long. The germline gives CDR1 MNHNS, CDR2 SASEGT. V was pared by 3 bases and J by 3 bases, with 14 bases of the junction left unmatched. The CDR3, as DNA: TGTGCCAGCAGTGAGACGGGACAGGGTATCCTCCGGTACACCGGGGAGCTGTTTTTT. Its translation is CASSETGQGILRYTGELFF.

The V gene is TRBV24-1, the J gene TRBJ2-1, with TRBD2 identical over 8 bases. The CDR3 consists of 14 residues. Germline-derived CDR1 and CDR2 are KGHDR and SFDVKD. Unmatched junction bases numbered 4, after V lost 8 bases and J lost 2 bases. CDR3 sequence: CATTQGLAYNEQFF. Written as DNA, the CDR3 is TGTGCCACCACCCAGGGACTAGCCTACAATGAGCAGTTCTTC.

V and J are TRBV3-1 (or the pseudogene TRBV3-2) and TRBJ2-1; D may be TRBD2 (7 bases). The CDR3 sequence is 19 residues long. Germline V CDR1 and CDR2: LGHDT, YNNKEL (reference sequence). V shed 2 bases and J shed 1 base, with 21 bases lying between them. CDR3 coding DNA: TGTGCCAGCAGCCAACCTCAGGGGCTTAGCGGGCCTTCCTACAATGAGCAGTTCTTC. Translation: CASSQPQGLSGPSYNEQFF.